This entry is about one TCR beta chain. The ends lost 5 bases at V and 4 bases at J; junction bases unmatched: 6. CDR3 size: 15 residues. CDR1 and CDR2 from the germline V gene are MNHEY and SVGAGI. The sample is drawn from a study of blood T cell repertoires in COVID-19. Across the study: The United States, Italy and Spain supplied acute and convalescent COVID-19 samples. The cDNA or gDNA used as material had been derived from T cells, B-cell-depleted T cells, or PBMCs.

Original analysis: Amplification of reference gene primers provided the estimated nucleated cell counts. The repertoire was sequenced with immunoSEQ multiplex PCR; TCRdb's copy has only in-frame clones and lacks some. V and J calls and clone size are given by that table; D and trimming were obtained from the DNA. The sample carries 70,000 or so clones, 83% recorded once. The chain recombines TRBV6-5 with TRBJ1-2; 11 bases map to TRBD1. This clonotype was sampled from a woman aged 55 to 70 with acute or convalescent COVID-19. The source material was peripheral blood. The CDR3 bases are TGTGCCAGCAGTCCCGGGACAGGGGGATCCTATGGCTACACCTTC. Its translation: CASSPGTGGSYGYTF.